This TCR beta chain is from a study of Graves' ophthalmopathy and Graves' hyperthyroidism. Overall study: Untreated patients at initial diagnosis provided peripheral blood.

Study-level results: Classification of ophthalmopathy versus stable hyperthyroidism by a 13-signature model yielded around 88% sensitivity and 65% to 83% specificity.

The TCR beta CDR3 regions underwent amplification from RNA transcripts. RT-PCR was first run with HTBI primers, then multiplex PCR in a second round. TCRdb called the multiplex PCR reads again in MiXCR, with one record for every CDR3 protein. Here the sample spans under 60,000 distinct CDR3 sequences, around 50% being singletons. Note on this clonotype: What it recognizes is unknown. A much larger clone lies a single base off, so this may be a read error.

The study excluded patients with other autoimmune diseases, uncontrolled infections, pregnancy or lactation. Germline V gene data show CDR1 as SGHVS and CDR2 as FNYEAQ. The CDR3 contains 17 residues. V trimming: 7 bases; J trimming: 7 bases; junction bases outside the gene matches: 21. Sequencing was performed on peripheral blood. The TCR was taken from an adult woman with Graves' ophthalmopathy. This sequence joins TRBV7-6 and TRBJ2-5; TRBD1 matches 7 bases. Here the CDR3 DNA reads TGTGCCAGCACCCTACCGAGAGGGACAGACTCCATAGGGACCCAGTACTTC. It codes for CASTLPRGTDSIGTQYF.